Below, one T cell receptor (beta chain) is given with its context. Its antigen remains unidentified. No much larger clone is present one base from it, and per-base qualities are unavailable. This record comes from a study of T cell responses to AZD1222 COVID-19 vaccine (dated by TCRdb to the early 2020s). Background on the whole study: TCR sequencing was performed for 230 to 250 trial participants, of whom roughly 200 were given two doses of AZD1222 and about 25 were given two doses of MenACWY control vaccine. Trial participants were enrolled into age subgroups of 18-55, 56-69 and 70-plus years, which contained about 160, 30 and 59 TCR-sequenced participants, respectively. The research as a whole found: No day 14 peak-response samples were available, so repertoires were characterized only after the peak T cell response. The 56-69-year group was small, and its depth increase did not reach significance, likely because of low power. After two AZD1222 doses, spike-specific TCR breadth and depth were significantly higher than at day 0 and than in MenACWY recipients. Vaccine-associated CD4 TCRs spanned the whole spike protein, with dominant responses in regions 160-218 and 743-854. Reportedly, close to half of the unique spike-specific TCRs recognized epitopes lying outside the regions that are mutated in the B.1.351 and B.1.1.7 variants. Most participants were white British and females outnumbered males, and the authors suggested that clonal diversity may have been underestimated. Only five to seven AZD1222 recipients were SARS-CoV-2 seropositive at baseline, limiting conclusions about previously exposed vaccinees.

The sample's time point label, decoded: about 28 days (+/-7) after the second vaccine dose. AZD1222 recipients with second doses at about 4 weeks or about 12 weeks were pooled, because spike-specific TCR depth and breadth did not differ between schedules. The vaccinee samples were drawn from two UK trials, COV001 and COV002, one of which was a single-blind randomized controlled phase 2/3 trial testing AZD1222 (ChAdOx1 nCoV-19) in healthy adults. For TCRbeta chain sequencing, PBMC samples from trial participants were taken at day 0 and at day 28 after the second dose. At the junction V is shortened by 8 bases and J by 2 bases, with 15 bases in between. The germline V gene specifies SNHLY as CDR1 and FYNNEI as CDR2. From cysteine to phenylalanine, the CDR3 is 14 amino acids long. Left in the record is the CDR3 DNA by itself, 42 bases read in frame from the first base. The CDR3 regions of human TCRbeta chains were subjected to immunosequencing. Per the authors' processing: Repertoire TCRs were checked for matches against a reference library of SARS-CoV-2-specific TCRs that had been generated using the MIRA antigen-specificity platform. Breadth was defined as the fraction of unique TCRs that were SARS-CoV-2-associated. Depth was defined as the fraction of total T cells that were SARS-CoV-2-associated. Using the MIRA data, each spike-specific TCR was mapped to the spike region that the TCR reacts to and placed in a CD4 or CD8 class. Log10-transformed breadth and depth values were compared by one-way ANOVA with Sidak's multiple comparisons tests. In TCRdb, the immuneACCESS table is reduced to in-frame sequences with V and J assigned. These tables do not hold every clone; where another copy was compared, an unresolved V gene accounts for under half, and the others remain unexplained. From that table come the V and J calls and clone size; the DNA was used to work out D and trimming. The table for this sample lists 180,000 or so clones; 70% to 90% of them were counted only once. 20% to 30% of the sample lies in the top ten.

The source is an adult who received the AZD1222 COVID-19 vaccine. Material: peripheral blood, obtained 28 days after the second AZD1222 dose. The rearranged chain carries TRBV2 and TRBJ2-5; the D element might be TRBD1 or TRBD2, as each aligns at 5 bases. The DNA sequence is given as TGTGCCAGCGTTAGGTTTGGGGGACAAGAGACCCAGTACTTC. Translated, it gives CASVRFGGQETQYF.